Listed below are T cell receptor beta chains from one sample, sequenced in a study of CD8 T cells in ankylosing spondylitis. TCRdb processed the 5' RACE reads anew with MiXCR; each CDR3 protein has one entry. The sample yields about 300,000 distinct CDR3 sequences, around 20% seen once. Specimen: blood, either unsorted or a sorted T cell fraction (not recorded which). Every receptor here comes from a female donor with ankylosing spondylitis or in good health (not recorded which). Each CDR3 is given with its conserved first and last residue. The D gene is left open where the match is weak. A clone size is listed for some rows: how often the clone was seen (once, few, many), or a class if it is expanded.

clone_size	v_call	d_call	j_call	cdr3_nt	cdr3_aa
few	TRBV7-8	.	TRBJ1-2	TGTGCCAGCAGCTTGACAAGCTATGGCTACACCTTC	CASSLTSYGYTF
few	TRBV4-3	.	TRBJ1-2	TGCGCCAGCAGCCAAGATTTAATTTTAGGAGCGTATGGCTACACCTTC	CASSQDLILGAYGYTF
many	TRBV20-1	.	TRBJ1-1	TGCAGTGCTAGAGAGAACACTGAAGCTTTCTTT	CSARENTEAFF
many	TRBV25-1	.	TRBJ2-1	TGTGCCAGCAGTGATAATGTCGGATACAGTCACCCGAAGCAGTTCTTC	CASSDNVGYSHPKQFF
few	TRBV3-1	.	TRBJ1-2	TGTGCCAGCAGCCAAGTAGAAGGGGCGAGCTATGGCTACACCTTC	CASSQVEGASYGYTF
many	TRBV20-1	.	TRBJ2-2	TGCAGTGCTAGAAAGTCAGGGTCGACCGGGGAGCTGTTTTTT	CSARKSGSTGELFF
few	TRBV28	.	TRBJ2-3	TGTGCCAGCAGTTTCCGGGTCCCCAGCACAGATACGCAGTATTTT	CASSFRVPSTDTQYF
few	TRBV6-5	.	TRBJ1-6	TGTGCCAGCAGTTACGGGGTAGAGAGGACACCCCTCCACTTT	CASSYGVERTPLHF
.	TRBV20-1	TRBD2	TRBJ2-1	TGCAGTGCTAGATCCGGGACTAGCGGGATATCCTACAATGAGCAGTTCTTC	CSARSGTSGISYNEQFF
many	TRBV29-1	.	TRBJ2-1	TGCAGCGTTGAAGATCAAGGGGCCCCTCGCTACAATGAGCAGTTCTTC	CSVEDQGAPRYNEQFF